This entry lists 30 T cell receptor beta chains sequenced from one sample in a study of shared clonotypes between healthy human individuals. Data came from immunoSEQ multiplex PCR; TCRdb stores just in-frame clones and leaves some out. The sample contains 2 million to 3 million clones, 93% of which appear only once. The sequenced sample consisted of naive CD4+ T cells from PBMCs. Subset indicated: CD45RA+ positively selected. The receptors here all came from a man in his late teens or twenties in good health. Some clones in this sample may be carry-over from other donors' samples.

This chain joins TRBV5-1 and TRBJ1-1, with no clear D. With 6 bases removed from V and 2 bases from J, the gap between germline ends came to 5 bases. CDR1 and CDR2 from the germline V gene are SGHRS and YFSETQ. The CDR3 covers 11 residues. The CDR3 DNA is TGCGCCAGCACGGATAACACTGAAGCTTTCTTT. Its protein is CASTDNTEAFF.

The chain uses TRBV14 and TRBJ2-1, with 10 bases matching TRBD1. CDR3 size: 20 residues. J lost 0 bases, V lost 2 bases, and 13 bases had no gene match. Per the germline V gene, CDR1 is SGHDN and CDR2 is FVKESK. CDR3 in DNA: TGTGCCAGCAGCCAATTTGCACGGGACAGGGGACCTTCCTCCTACAATGAGCAGTTCTTC. Encoded protein: CASSQFARDRGPSSYNEQFF. Using reference TRBV14 and TRBJ2-1 for the parts outside the CDR3, the full variable domain is EAGVTQFPSHSVIEKGQTVTLRCDPISGHDNLYWYRRVMGKEIKFLLHFVKESKQDESGMPNNRFLAERTGGTYSTLKVQPAELEDSGVYFCASSQFARDRGPSSYNEQFFGPGTRLTVL.

The chain is built from TRBV7-9 and TRBJ2-1, with TRBD1 matching 10 bases. Germline V gene lookup returns CDR1 SEHNR and CDR2 FQNEAQ (reference sequence). The length of the CDR3 is 15 residues. V was clipped by 5 bases and J by 7 bases; unmatched bases: 8. Here the CDR3 DNA reads TGTGCCAGCAGCCCAAGTCCGGGACAGGGGAATGAGCAGTTCTTC. Protein sequence: CASSPSPGQGNEQFF.

V gene TRBV5-1 combines with J gene TRBJ2-1, with D perhaps matching TRBD1 (6 bases). Trimming pared 1 base from V and 7 bases from J, leaving 18 bases between. Germline V lookup: CDR1 SGHRS, CDR2 YFSETQ. This CDR3 spans 16 amino acids. The CDR3: CASSLLGARGVNEQFF. The CDR3 nucleotides are TGCGCCAGCAGCTTGCTGGGGGCCAGAGGAGTAAATGAGCAGTTCTTC.

This clone appeared many times. The chain uses TRBV10-3 and TRBJ1-5; D remains unclear. Germline-derived CDR1 and CDR2 are ENHRY and SYGVKD. The CDR3 totals 12 residues. V shed 10 bases and J shed 4 bases, with 11 bases lying between them. DNA of the CDR3: TGTGCCACCGGGGTGAATAATCAGCCCCAGCATTTT. This codes for CATGVNNQPQHF.

The chain employs TRBV7-2 and TRBJ2-2; no clear D gene. Trimming removed 1 base at V and 1 base at J, with 13 bases between. Germline lookup yields CDR1 SGHTA and CDR2 FQGNSA. The CDR3 has 17 amino acids. The CDR3 coding sequence is TGTGCCAGCAGCTTAGTGCTCGGACCATGGAACACCGGGGAGCTGTTTTTT. This translates into CASSLVLGPWNTGELFF.

V gene TRBV10-1 combines with J gene TRBJ1-4; 8 bases fit TRBD1. Germline V lookup: CDR1 WNHNN, CDR2 SYGVQD (reference sequence). J lost 4 bases, V lost 6 bases, and 19 bases had no gene match. This CDR3 has 19 amino acids. Written as DNA, the CDR3 is TGCGCCAGCAGCCTAAGGGGCAGACAGGGGAGAGGGGGTAATGAAAAACTGTTTTTT. Encoded protein: CASSLRGRQGRGGNEKLFF.

This clone was counted only a few times. This chain connects TRBV6-5 to TRBJ2-5; perhaps TRBD2 as D (5 bases). Looked up from germline, CDR1 is MNHEY and CDR2 is SVGAGI. The CDR3 has 13 residues. V lost 6 bases and J lost 5, with 13 bases in between. As DNA, the CDR3 is TGTGCCAGCAGCCCCGGGGTTTGGGAGACCCAGTACTTC. It yields the protein CASSPGVWETQYF.

The chain carries TRBV5-1 and TRBJ1-1, with no clear D. V lost 4 bases, J lost 1 base, and 11 bases lay in between. This CDR3 has 14 amino acids. In germline, CDR1 is SGHRS, CDR2 YFSETQ. The CDR3 region is CASSPEGWNTEAFF. CDR3 sequence (DNA): TGCGCCAGCAGCCCAGAGGGTTGGAACACTGAAGCTTTCTTT.

The V gene is TRBV13, the J gene TRBJ1-2; D gene ambiguous. This CDR3 has 12 amino acids. Germline assignment: CDR1 PRHDT and CDR2 FYEKMQ (reference sequence). V lost 5 bases, J lost 5 bases, and 9 bases lay in between. As DNA, the CDR3 is TGTGCCAGCAGCCGCAAATATTATGGCTACACCTTC. Its protein is CASSRKYYGYTF.

As to this clone: The same CDR3 is also encoded by other DNA sequences in this sample. The V call is TRBV5-1, the J call TRBJ2-1, with D uncertain. The V end lost 0 bases, the J end lost 6 bases, and 4 bases lay between the germline ends. This CDR3 contains 12 residues. Germline CDR1 SGHRS, CDR2 YFSETQ. The CDR3 sequence: CASSLDGNEQFF. The CDR3 DNA reads TGCGCCAGCAGCTTGGATGGCAATGAGCAGTTCTTC.

The chain uses TRBV6-1 and TRBJ2-7; D ambiguous. V was clipped by 4 bases and J by 0 bases, with 10 bases between them. The CDR3 has 14 residues. Germline lookup yields CDR1 MNHNS and CDR2 SASEGT. The CDR3 coding sequence is TGTGCCAGCAGTGCCAGGCTCCTCTCCTACGAGCAGTACTTC. It encodes CASSARLLSYEQYF.

The chain is built from TRBV5-4 and TRBJ1-1; TRBD1 aligns across 7 bases. Trimming removed 5 bases from V and 2 bases from J; junction bases left unmatched: 6. The length of the CDR3 is 14 residues. Germline loops: CDR1 SGHNT, CDR2 YYREEE (reference sequence). The CDR3 loop is CASRSDRVNTEAFF. The CDR3 bases are TGTGCCAGCAGGTCTGACAGGGTCAACACTGAAGCTTTCTTT.

V and J are TRBV30 and TRBJ1-2; 7 nucleotides line up with TRBD1. The CDR3 is made up of 14 amino acids. V lost 4 bases to trimming and J lost 3 bases; unmatched junction nucleotides: 8. The germline V gene has CDR1 GTSNPN and CDR2 SVGIG (reference sequence). The CDR3 bases are TGTGCCTGGACAGTCGACAGGGTTGACTATGGCTACACCTTC. This translates into CAWTVDRVDYGYTF.

This rearrangement joins TRBV28 to TRBJ2-7, with TRBD1 matching 7 bases. Losses at the gene ends were 6 bases for V and 2 bases for J; bases not matched to a gene: 7. The V gene's germline CDR1 is MDHEN and CDR2 SYDVKM. The CDR3 extends over 14 amino acids. The CDR3: CASRTWTGTYEQYF. In nucleotides, the CDR3 is TGTGCCAGCAGGACCTGGACAGGAACCTACGAGCAGTACTTC.

This sequence joins TRBV25-1 and TRBJ1-1; TRBD1 agrees at 7 bases. The germline V gene encodes CDR1 MGHDK and CDR2 SYGVNS. This CDR3 has 16 amino acids. V gave up 8 bases and J gave up 6 bases; unmatched junction bases: 18. CDR3 amino acids: CASRATAGGRTAEAFF. DNA of the CDR3: TGTGCCAGCCGGGCTACGGCAGGGGGGAGAACGGCTGAAGCTTTCTTT.

V gene TRBV5-1 combines with J gene TRBJ2-7; 9 bases are a match to TRBD2. The germline V gene has CDR1 SGHRS and CDR2 YFSETQ. J was trimmed by 6 bases and V by 4 bases; bases with no gene match: 11. The CDR3 contains 15 residues. CDR3 in amino acids: CASSPLAGGLSEQYF. CDR3 DNA sequence: TGCGCCAGCAGCCCCCTGGCGGGAGGGTTATCCGAGCAGTACTTC.

Concerning this clone itself: Within the sample, other DNA sequences also encode this same CDR3. The CDR3 sequence is CASSEAGANTGELFF. The CDR3 DNA reads TGTGCCAGCAGTGAGGCGGGAGCTAACACCGGGGAGCTGTTTTTT. The chain uses TRBV6-1 and TRBJ2-2; the match to TRBD2 covers 7 bases. V was clipped by 3 bases and J by 2 bases; unmatched bases: 3. CDR1 MNHNS and CDR2 SASEGT come from the germline V gene. The CDR3 loop spans 15 amino acids.

The chain couples TRBV12-2 to TRBJ1-3. TRBV12-2 is deemed a pseudogene. CDR3 length: 11 amino acids. The DNA for the CDR3 is TGTGCAAGTCGCCGCGTTGGCGCCATATATTTT. Amino acids: CASRRVGAIYF.

V gene TRBV7-3 combines with J gene TRBJ2-2, with TRBD2 matching over 14 bases. Trimming took 1 base from V and 5 from J; bases not matched to a gene: 12. This CDR3 comprises 20 residues. Germline CDR1 reads SGHTA; CDR2 reads FQGTGA. The CDR3 nucleotides are TGTGCCAGCAGCTTAATGGCCAATGGGGGACTAGCGGGAGATACCGGGGAGCTGTTTTTT. It yields the protein CASSLMANGGLAGDTGELFF.

Comment on this clone: The sample has other DNA sequences that encode this CDR3 too. The chain couples TRBV20-1 to TRBJ2-5; 7 positions agree with TRBD2. The CDR3 contains 11 residues. Trimming took 6 bases from V and 5 from J; bases not matched to a gene: 3. The germline gives CDR1 DFQATT, CDR2 SNEGSKA (reference sequence). DNA for the CDR3: TGCAGTGCGGGTAGCGGGGAGACCCAGTACTTC. Protein product: CSAGSGETQYF.

The rearrangement links TRBV5-1 to TRBJ2-4, with a weak D call TRBD1 (6 bases). The CDR3 extends over 16 amino acids. Germline loops: CDR1 SGHRS, CDR2 YFSETQ. V gave up 0 bases and J gave up 1 base, with 11 bases separating them. This CDR3 is CASSLAGDGAKNIQYF. The CDR3 bases are TGCGCCAGCAGCTTGGCAGGGGATGGGGCCAAAAACATTCAGTACTTC.

This chain joins TRBV11-2 and TRBJ1-2; 7 bases map to TRBD1. CDR3 length: 14 amino acids. The germline gives CDR1 SGHAT, CDR2 FQNNGV. The V segment lost 3 bases and the J segment 2 bases; nucleotides outside the gene matches: 3. The CDR3 DNA reads TGTGCCAGCAGCTTCTTGACAGGGAACTATGGCTACACCTTC. Encoded protein: CASSFLTGNYGYTF.

In regard to this clone: The sample contains more than one DNA sequence encoding this CDR3. J is TRBJ2-3 and V is TRBV7-3; no clear D gene. This CDR3 is built from 14 residues. Between the trimmed V and J ends, which lost 5 bases and 2 bases, there was a span of 11 bases. Per the germline V gene, CDR1 is SGHTA and CDR2 is FQGTGA. The CDR3 nucleotides are TGTGCCAGCAGCCTTGGACGGGCCACAGATACGCAGTATTTT. It specifies CASSLGRATDTQYF.

The chain combines TRBV5-1 with TRBJ2-7; possible D gene TRBD1, 6 bases. This CDR3 has 15 residues. With 2 bases removed from V and 7 bases from J, the gap between germline ends came to 19 bases. Germline-derived CDR1 and CDR2 are SGHRS and YFSETQ. This chain's CDR3 is CASSLLGQPNAEQYF. The CDR3 nucleotides are TGCGCCAGCAGCTTACTGGGACAACCAAACGCGGAGCAGTACTTC. The full variable domain, with the rest looked up from reference TRBV5-1 and TRBJ2-7, is KAGVTQTPRYLIKTRGQQVTLSCSPISGHRSVSWYQQTPGQGLQFLFEYFSETQRNKGNFPGRFSGRQFSNSRSEMNVSTLELGDSALYLCASSLLGQPNAEQYFGPGTRLTVT.

This clone was picked up one time. This chain connects TRBV6-6 to TRBJ1-1, with D uncertain. CDR1 is MNHNY, CDR2 SVGAGI, per germline (reference sequence). The CDR3 loop spans 10 amino acids. Trimming stripped 6 bases from V and 11 bases from J, with 10 bases between. CDR3 amino acids: CASREKMAFF. CDR3 bases: TGTGCCAGCAGGGAGAAGATGGCTTTCTTT.

This clone appeared a few times. The chain uses TRBV29-1 and TRBJ1-1; D remains ambiguous. The CDR3 runs 14 residues. V was trimmed by 7 bases and J by 10 bases, leaving 25 bases between them. Germline loops: CDR1 SQVTM, CDR2 ANQGSEA. The CDR3 DNA sequence: TGCAGCGGATCACCGACTGGTGGAGGGATGGGAGCTTTCTTT. This codes for CSGSPTGGGMGAFF.

This clone was seen once. The genes are TRBV5-1 and TRBJ1-1, with D possibly TRBD1 on 6 matching bases. Germline values: CDR1 SGHRS, CDR2 YFSETQ. The ends were cut back, 1 base at V and 4 bases at J, with 14 bases in the middle. CDR3 size: 15 residues. CDR3 DNA: TGCGCCAGCAGCTTGTCCGGGGGCAAGGGCACTGAAGCTTTCTTT. It yields the protein CASSLSGGKGTEAFF.

The chain employs TRBV28 and TRBJ1-6, with D perhaps TRBD1 (5 bases). Trimming removed 6 bases from V and 10 bases from J, with 19 bases in between. CDR3 length: 15 residues. CDR1 is MDHEN, CDR2 SYDVKM, per germline. As DNA, the CDR3 is TGTGCCAGCAGCAAACAGGACGCGCAGGTATCACCCCTCCACTTT. Translation gives CASSKQDAQVSPLHF. Full variable domain (missing parts from reference TRBV28 and TRBJ1-6): DVKVTQSSRYLVKRTGEKVFLECVQDMDHENMFWYRQDPGLGLRLIYFSYDVKMKEKGDIPEGYSVSREKKERFSLILESASTNQTSMYLCASSKQDAQVSPLHFGNGTRLTVT.

The rearrangement joins TRBV10-1 to TRBJ2-1; possibly TRBD1 or TRBD2 for D (6 bases each). This CDR3 spans 16 amino acids. Trimming took 2 bases from V and 1 from J, leaving 12 bases between them. Germline-derived CDR1 and CDR2 are WNHNN and SYGVQD (reference sequence). CDR3 sequence: CASSEVGGPSYNEQFF. Here the CDR3 DNA reads TGCGCCAGCAGTGAGGTCGGGGGCCCTTCCTACAATGAGCAGTTCTTC.